This entry lists 30 T cell receptor beta chains sequenced from one sample in a study of T cells after yellow fever vaccination. TCRdb used MiXCR to reprocess the 5' RACE reads, holding one entry per CDR3 protein. The sample holds some 390,000 distinct CDR3 sequences; over 5% are singletons and the top ten take 14% to 15%. The source was PBMCs, collected 5 days after the yellow fever booster vaccination. These receptors all stem from a young man who received the YFV17D yellow fever vaccine.

This chain links TRBV7-2 with TRBJ2-6; D not resolved. V lost 1 base and J 4 bases, leaving 11 bases between the germline ends. This CDR3 is 16 amino acids long. Per germline, CDR1 SGHTA and CDR2 FQGNSA. Written as DNA, the CDR3 is TGTGCCAGCAGCTTAGTTAGGGTAGACGGGGCCAACGTCCTGACTTTC. It translates to CASSLVRVDGANVLTF.

This clonotype was found many times. The V and J genes are TRBV7-9 and TRBJ2-1; 7 bases fit TRBD2. Per germline, CDR1 SEHNR and CDR2 FQNEAQ (reference sequence). V lost 5 bases to trimming and J lost 4 bases; unmatched junction nucleotides: 14. The CDR3 has 17 residues. Here the CDR3 reads CASSPAPKGRGYNEQFF. The CDR3 nucleotides read TGTGCCAGCAGCCCTGCCCCCAAGGGGAGGGGTTACAATGAGCAGTTCTTC.

This clonotype was counted between two and nine times. The chain joins TRBV12-3 or TRBV12-4 to TRBJ2-2; no clear D gene. This CDR3 contains 14 residues. V lost 3 bases to trimming and J lost 9 bases, with 14 bases between them. The CDR3: CASSLVWATRELFF. CDR3 coding DNA: TGTGCCAGCAGTTTGGTCTGGGCCACTCGGGAGCTGTTTTTT.

This clonotype was observed many times. The chain combines TRBV5-1 with TRBJ2-3; D is possibly TRBD2 (5 bases). Germline V CDR1 and CDR2: SGHRS, YFSETQ. Between the trimmed V and J ends, which lost 0 bases and 1 base, there was a span of 15 bases. There are 17 residues in the CDR3. CDR3 bases: TGCGCCAGCAGCTTGGCTAAAGCGGCCTCTGGCACAGATACGCAGTATTTT. This sequence encodes CASSLAKAASGTDTQYF.

In its sample, this clonotype was seen many times. The rearrangement links TRBV6-5 to TRBJ1-5, with 8 bases that match TRBD1. The CDR3 extends over 16 amino acids. The V and J ends lost 4 bases and 1 base, in that order; junction bases with no gene match: 6. The germline V gene has CDR1 MNHEY and CDR2 SVGAGI. The CDR3, as DNA: TGTGCCAGCAGTTCCCAGGGGGCGCGGAGCAATCAGCCCCAGCATTTT. It translates to CASSSQGARSNQPQHF.

This clonotype has ten or more counts. The chain links TRBV7-6 to TRBJ2-2; tentatively, D is TRBD2 (6 bases). Germline CDR1 is SGHVS and CDR2 is FNYEAQ. The CDR3 is 14 amino acids. V lost 5 bases, J lost 5 bases, and 12 bases lay in between. In DNA form, the CDR3 reads TGTGCCAGCAGCCGAGCGGGTCCAACCGGGGAGCTGTTTTTT. Its translation: CASSRAGPTGELFF.

This clonotype showed up just a few times. CDR3 loop: CASSPLAGGRNEQYF. The CDR3, as DNA: TGTGCCAGCAGCCCCCTGGCGGGAGGGAGGAACGAGCAGTACTTC. V gene TRBV7-2 combines with J gene TRBJ2-7, with 9 bases identical to TRBD2. Germline assignment: CDR1 SGHTA and CDR2 FQGNSA. The CDR3 sequence is 15 residues long. Trimming removed 5 bases from V and 5 bases from J; junction bases left unmatched: 10. The variable domain in full, with the rest retrieved from reference TRBV7-2 and TRBJ2-7, is GAGVSQSPSNKVTEKGKDVELRCDPISGHTALYWYRQSLGQGLEFLIYFQGNSAPDKSGLPSDRFSAERTGGSVSTLTIQRTQQEDSAVYLCASSPLAGGRNEQYFGPGTRLTVT.

This clonotype came up many times. In nucleotides, the CDR3 is TGTGCCAGCAGTTTAGATGGGGTGGACGCCGTCTACGAGCAGTACTTC. This gives the protein CASSLDGVDAVYEQYF. The V call is TRBV27, the J call TRBJ2-7; D remains unclear. Germline loops: CDR1 MNHEY, CDR2 SMNVEV (reference sequence). V shed 2 bases and J shed 3 bases, with 17 bases lying between them. The CDR3 covers 16 residues.

The rearrangement links TRBV7-8 to TRBJ1-2; D may be TRBD1 (5 bases). Trimming took 0 bases from V and 7 from J, leaving 12 bases between them. The CDR3 runs to 14 residues. Germline values: CDR1 SGHVS, CDR2 FQNEAQ. CDR3 DNA: TGTGCCAGCAGCTTAGCCAGAGGGGCTCTTGGCTACACCTTC. This translates into CASSLARGALGYTF.

The chain employs TRBV20-1 and TRBJ2-1; TRBD2 agrees at 9 bases. This CDR3 has 17 residues. Germline V gene sequence: CDR1 DFQATT, CDR2 SNEGSKA (reference sequence). Unmatched junction bases numbered 16, after V lost 5 bases and J lost 5 bases. The CDR3 DNA reads as TGCAGTGCTCGAGGCCTTAGCGGGAGAGTAGTAAACAATGAGCAGTTCTTC. Residues: CSARGLSGRVVNNEQFF.

The CDR3 bases are TGTGCCAGCAGTTTCGTAGCGGGAGGTCCCCAAGAGACCCAGTACTTC. Encoded protein: CASSFVAGGPQETQYF. The rearrangement joins TRBV28 to TRBJ2-5; TRBD2 matches at 10 bases. With 3 bases clipped from V and 1 base from J, the junction kept 5 bases outside the gene matches. CDR3 length equals 16 residues. The germline V gene has CDR1 MDHEN and CDR2 SYDVKM.

The chain uses TRBV5-1 and TRBJ1-1; 7 bases are shared with TRBD1. The germline CDR1 and CDR2 sequences are SGHRS and YFSETQ. The V segment lost 2 bases and the J segment 4 bases; nucleotides outside the gene matches: 8. The CDR3 sequence is 15 residues long. This CDR3 reads CASSLGGTVGTEAFF. CDR3 nucleotide sequence: TGCGCCAGCAGCTTAGGGGGGACAGTGGGCACTGAAGCTTTCTTT. Full variable domain (missing parts from reference TRBV5-1 and TRBJ1-1): KAGVTQTPRYLIKTRGQQVTLSCSPISGHRSVSWYQQTPGQGLQFLFEYFSETQRNKGNFPGRFSGRQFSNSRSEMNVSTLELGDSALYLCASSLGGTVGTEAFFGQGTRLTVV.

The J gene is TRBJ2-1, the V gene TRBV29-1, with D unresolved. Germline CDR1 SQVTM, CDR2 ANQGSEA. The CDR3 runs to 13 residues. V was shortened by 4 bases and J by 3 bases, with 10 bases between the two germline ends. The CDR3 DNA reads as TGCAGCGTTGGTCGAATACTCTACAATGAGCAGTTCTTC. It specifies CSVGRILYNEQFF.

At least ten counts were recorded for this clonotype. The chain combines TRBV5-1 with TRBJ1-1, with D perhaps TRBD1 (6 bases). Between the trimmed V and J ends, which lost 0 bases and 7 bases, there was a span of 13 bases. CDR1 is SGHRS, CDR2 YFSETQ, per germline. This CDR3 contains 14 residues. The CDR3 spells CASSLGSQGIEAFF. CDR3 in DNA: TGCGCCAGCAGCTTGGGATCACAGGGCATTGAAGCTTTCTTT. The whole variable domain, remainder taken from reference TRBV5-1 and TRBJ1-1, is KAGVTQTPRYLIKTRGQQVTLSCSPISGHRSVSWYQQTPGQGLQFLFEYFSETQRNKGNFPGRFSGRQFSNSRSEMNVSTLELGDSALYLCASSLGSQGIEAFFGQGTRLTVV.

This clonotype was detected a few times. The V call is TRBV4-2, the J call TRBJ1-2; D not certain. The CDR3 is 13 residues long. Deletions cut 4 bases from V and 8 bases from J, with 14 bases between. Germline V gene data show CDR1 as LGHNA and CDR2 as YNFKEQ. CDR3 in DNA: TGTGCCAGCAGCCGGCGGTTAGGTGTCGGCTACACCTTC. Its protein is CASSRRLGVGYTF.

This clonotype appeared a few times. The chain links TRBV5-6 to TRBJ2-7, with D possibly being TRBD1 (6 bases). CDR1 and CDR2 (germline): SGHDT, YYEEEE. Deletions cut 4 bases from V and 3 bases from J, with 17 bases between. The CDR3 has 15 residues. The CDR3 nucleotides are TGTGCCAGCAGCCTGACCGGGACAAAAAACTACGAGCAGTACTTC. It encodes CASSLTGTKNYEQYF.

The V and J genes are TRBV11-2 and TRBJ2-7; 7 bases line up with TRBD2. V was pared by 2 bases and J by 6 bases, with 13 bases of the junction left unmatched. Per germline, CDR1 SGHAT and CDR2 FQNNGV. The length of the CDR3 is 16 residues. The CDR3 reads CASSLWQRDLPREQYF. In nucleotides, the CDR3 is TGTGCCAGCAGCTTATGGCAGCGGGATCTCCCCCGCGAGCAGTACTTC.

In its sample, this clonotype was seen a few times. The chain is built from TRBV7-9 and TRBJ2-2; 12 bases agree with TRBD2. The CDR3 has 16 residues. Trimming at V came to 6 bases and at J to 4 bases, leaving 6 bases not matched to a gene. The V gene's germline CDR1 is SEHNR and CDR2 FQNEAQ (reference sequence). As DNA, the CDR3 is TGTGCCAGCAGGTCAGGACTAGCGGGAATCACCGGGGAGCTGTTTTTT. It specifies CASRSGLAGITGELFF.

The rearrangement links TRBV19 to TRBJ2-3; 7 positions match TRBD1. The CDR3 is 15 residues long. V lost 1 base to trimming and J lost 3 bases; unmatched junction nucleotides: 4. Germline V CDR1 and CDR2: LNHDA, SQIVND (reference sequence). For the CDR3, the DNA is TGTGCCAGTAGTATAGGACAGGGAAGAACAGATACGCAGTATTTT. It is translated as CASSIGQGRTDTQYF.

This chain joins TRBV5-1 and TRBJ1-2, with D unclear. Trimming left V 0 bases short and J 6 bases short, with 9 bases between. Germline assignment: CDR1 SGHRS and CDR2 YFSETQ. This CDR3 is built from 13 residues. Written as DNA, the CDR3 is TGCGCCAGCAGCTTGGACGGCGGAAATGGCTACACCTTC. Amino acids: CASSLDGGNGYTF.

The V call is TRBV12-3 or TRBV12-4, the J call TRBJ1-6; D remains unclear. Between the trimmed V and J ends, which lost 6 bases and 7 bases, there was a span of 4 bases. The CDR3 totals 11 residues. CDR3 loop: CASRKNSPLHF. CDR3 nucleotide sequence: TGTGCCAGCAGGAAAAATTCACCCCTCCACTTT.

The chain uses TRBV7-6 and TRBJ1-1, with 10 bases that match TRBD1. CDR1 and CDR2 (germline): SGHVS, FNYEAQ. The CDR3 runs to 19 residues. V lost 4 bases and J lost 4; bases outside the gene matches: 18. As DNA, the CDR3 is TGTGCCAGCAGCTCAAATTGGGGGGACCGACAGGGGGCGAGCACTGAAGCTTTCTTT. Translating it yields CASSSNWGDRQGASTEAFF. Full variable domain (rest looked up from reference TRBV7-6 and TRBJ1-1): GAGVSQSPRYKVTKRGQDVALRCDPISGHVSLYWYRQALGQGPEFLTYFNYEAQQDKSGLPNDRFSAERPEGSISTLTIQRTEQRDSAMYRCASSSNWGDRQGASTEAFFGQGTRLTVV.

The gene calls are TRBV27 and TRBJ2-7, with D maybe TRBD1 (6 bases). CDR1 is MNHEY, CDR2 SMNVEV, per germline (reference sequence). V lost 3 bases and J 2 bases, leaving 11 bases between the germline ends. The CDR3 is 14 amino acids. The CDR3 loop is CASSLKQGTYEQYF. The CDR3 nucleotides read TGTGCCAGCAGTTTGAAGCAGGGGACCTACGAGCAGTACTTC.

This clonotype was observed at least ten times. The genes are TRBV9 and TRBJ1-5, with a weak D call TRBD1 (5 bases). This CDR3 comprises 15 residues. The V and J ends lost 3 bases and 0 bases respectively, with 10 bases between them. Germline lookup yields CDR1 SGDLS and CDR2 YYNGEE. CDR3 sequence: CASSARGVSNQPQHF. The DNA of the CDR3 is TGTGCCAGCAGCGCCCGAGGGGTTAGCAATCAGCCCCAGCATTTT.

This clonotype was counted a few times. The CDR3 spells CASSLLQGLELFF. For the CDR3, the DNA is TGCGCCAGCAGCCTATTACAGGGCTTGGAGCTGTTTTTT. This sequence joins TRBV4-3 and TRBJ2-2; maybe TRBD1 (6 bases). The V end was cut by 4 bases, the J end by 10 bases, with 13 bases between. The V gene's germline CDR1 is LGHNA and CDR2 YSLEER. This CDR3 is 13 amino acids long.

Remarks on this clonotype: The junction shows a germline mismatch at one end, possibly a read error. The chain has TRBV7-2 and TRBJ2-7; 7 bases are a match to TRBD1. The CDR3 is 14 amino acids. CDR1 and CDR2 (germline): SGHTA, FQGNSA. CDR3 bases: TGTGCCGGCAGCGACAGACAGGGTACCTACGAGCAGTACTTC. This encodes CAGSDRQGTYEQYF.

This clonotype was observed a handful of times. The chain employs TRBV27 and TRBJ2-1; a possible D gene is TRBD1 (6 bases). This CDR3 comprises 17 residues. Germline V gives CDR1 MNHEY, CDR2 SMNVEV (reference sequence). The V end lost 3 bases, the J end lost 4 bases, and 19 bases lay between the germline ends. The chain's CDR3 is CASSFLSRGMGYNEQFF. The DNA for the CDR3 is TGTGCCAGCAGTTTCCTGTCGAGGGGGATGGGTTACAATGAGCAGTTCTTC.

In its sample, this clonotype was seen many times. The V gene is TRBV7-2, the J gene TRBJ2-7; D is unclear. CDR3 length: 13 residues. V lost 2 bases and J lost 2, with 7 bases in between. Germline CDR1 is SGHTA and CDR2 is FQGNSA. The CDR3 region is CASSLSATYEQYF. The CDR3 nucleotides are TGTGCCAGCAGCTTAAGCGCGACCTACGAGCAGTACTTC.

The rearrangement uses TRBV20-1 and TRBJ2-5; 7 bases are a match to TRBD2. There are 14 residues in the CDR3. The ends lost 6 bases at V and 5 bases at J; junction bases unmatched: 12. CDR1 and CDR2 from the germline V gene are DFQATT and SNEGSKA (reference sequence). The CDR3 reads CSANVGGGVETQYF. Here the CDR3 DNA reads TGCAGTGCAAACGTTGGGGGGGGAGTGGAGACCCAGTACTTC.

This clonotype has just a few counts. The chain carries TRBV11-2 and TRBJ2-7, with 8 bases fitting TRBD2. Germline values: CDR1 SGHAT, CDR2 FQNNGV. Trimming took 1 base from V and 5 from J; bases not matched to a gene: 7. This CDR3 spans 15 amino acids. In DNA form, the CDR3 reads TGTGCCAGCAGCTTAGCGCTAGCGGGTGTCCACGAGCAGTACTTC. This encodes CASSLALAGVHEQYF. The full variable domain, with the rest looked up from reference TRBV11-2 and TRBJ2-7, is EAGVAQSPRYKIIEKRQSVAFWCNPISGHATLYWYQQILGQGPKLLIQFQNNGVVDDSQLPKDRFSAERLKGVDSTLKIQPAKLEDSAVYLCASSLALAGVHEQYFGPGTRLTVT.